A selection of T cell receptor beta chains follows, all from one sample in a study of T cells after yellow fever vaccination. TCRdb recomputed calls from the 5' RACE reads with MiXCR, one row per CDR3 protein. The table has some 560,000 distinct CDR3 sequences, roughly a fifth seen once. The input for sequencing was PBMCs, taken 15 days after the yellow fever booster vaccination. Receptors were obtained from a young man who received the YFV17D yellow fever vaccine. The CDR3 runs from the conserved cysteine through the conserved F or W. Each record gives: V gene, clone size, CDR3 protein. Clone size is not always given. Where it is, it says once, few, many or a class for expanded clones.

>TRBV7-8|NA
CASSLTQDNNQPQHF
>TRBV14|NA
CANNGGVWETQYF
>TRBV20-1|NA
CSASQNWRTEAFF
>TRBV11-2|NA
CASSFGGMVTQYF
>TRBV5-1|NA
CASSFYDQGTQYF
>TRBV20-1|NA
CSATGTSTDTQYF
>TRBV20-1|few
CSARGGALSNQPQHF
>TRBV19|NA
CASSGIRASLAGSNEQFF
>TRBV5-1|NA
CASSLQRGQETQYF
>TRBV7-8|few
CASSLGSAETQYF
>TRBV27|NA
CASKLTSGRTDTQYF
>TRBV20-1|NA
CSAGTERYEQYF
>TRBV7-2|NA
CASSEDRALGEQYF
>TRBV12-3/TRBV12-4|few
CASSSHGQGARYEQYF
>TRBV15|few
CATSSPGQRGDEQYF
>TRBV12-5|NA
CASGTSSADYEQYF
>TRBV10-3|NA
CAISEGRRDRVLYEQYF
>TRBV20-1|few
CSAPKGPQANYGYTF
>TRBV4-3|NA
CASSQDPREQYF
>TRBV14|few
CASLRVQETQYF
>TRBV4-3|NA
CASSQDYRGKETQYF
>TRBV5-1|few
CASSDGLFEQYF
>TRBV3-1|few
CASSPRQNQPQHF
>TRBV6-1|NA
CASSPFLATYNEQFF
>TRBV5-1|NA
CASSLDTGKGRQYF
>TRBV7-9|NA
CASSFSWGTDTQYF
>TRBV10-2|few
CASSPTGTPADTQYF
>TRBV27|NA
CASSHRDGAYEQYF
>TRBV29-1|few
CSVATGLDTGELFF
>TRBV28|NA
CASHKPGMEETQYF
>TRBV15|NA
CATSRLGGGEQYF
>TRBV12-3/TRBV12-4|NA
CASLRGGRTGELFF
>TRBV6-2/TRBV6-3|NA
CASSKLAGTYEQYF
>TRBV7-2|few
CASSLITGGLYEQYF
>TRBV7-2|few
CASSLAFGRVGETQYF
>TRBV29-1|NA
CSVEVGGTDPYNEQFF
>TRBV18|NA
CASSPFSDNNEQFF
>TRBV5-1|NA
CASSVGLLAGVADTQYF
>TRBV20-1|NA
CSARAVEWGTDTQYF
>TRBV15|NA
CATESRGGSPWIDTQYF
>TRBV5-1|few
CASSFTNLKSYEQYF
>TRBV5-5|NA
CASSIRGDAAYNEQFF
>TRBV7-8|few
CASSFRTFGGGETQYF
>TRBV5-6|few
CASSETGEGMNTEAFF
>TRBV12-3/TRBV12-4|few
CASSDSSSYNEQFF
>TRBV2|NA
CATRQGGTDTQYF
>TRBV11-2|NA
CASGTSSGSREFF
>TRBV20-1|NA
CSARVTGVAGNTIYF
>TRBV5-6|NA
CASSFPGTSFSSYNEQFF
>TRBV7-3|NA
CASSRSGEDQRTQYF
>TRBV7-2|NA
CASSLDREDIQYF
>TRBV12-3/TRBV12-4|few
CASSPRTSGLPYEQYF
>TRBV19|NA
CASADRIEQFF
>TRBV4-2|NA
CASSPRVGREETQYF
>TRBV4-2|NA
CASTPTGGGVEWDTQYF
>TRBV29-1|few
CSVGAVQGNPLLPQETQYF
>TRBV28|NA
CASSWSHSGARSTEAFF
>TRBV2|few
CATTGNTGELFF